This entry lists 22 T cell receptor beta chains sequenced from one sample in a study of blood T cell repertoires in COVID-19. Assay used: immunoSEQ multiplex PCR; TCRdb lists only in-frame clones, some missing. The sample gives about 380,000 clones, 70% to 90% of which show up once; roughly 1.2% is in the top ten. Sample: PBMCs or T cells enriched from blood (not recorded which). The receptors originated from a woman between 18 and 29 years old who had recovered from COVID-19.

The rearrangement joins TRBV6-5 to TRBJ1-2; possibly TRBD1 for D (6 bases). CDR3 size: 13 residues. V gave up 6 bases and J gave up 8 bases, with 16 bases separating them. The germline V gene encodes CDR1 MNHEY and CDR2 SVGAGI. CDR3 coding DNA: TGTGCCAGCAGGCCAGGGGTGCCACGCGGCTACACCTTC. It codes for CASRPGVPRGYTF.

This chain joins TRBV7-9 and TRBJ1-1, with D possibly TRBD1 on 6 matching bases. This CDR3 region has 13 residues. Germline CDR1 SEHNR, CDR2 FQNEAQ (reference sequence). The V end lost 5 bases, the J end lost 4 bases, and 11 bases lay between the germline ends. The DNA of the CDR3 is TGTGCCAGCAGCGCTACAGGGCTCACTGAAGCTTTCTTT. Protein sequence: CASSATGLTEAFF.

The rearrangement links TRBV19 to TRBJ2-7, with unresolved D. Germline CDR1 LNHDA, CDR2 SQIVND (reference sequence). The V and J ends lost 1 base and 4 bases respectively, with 11 bases between them. The CDR3 totals 14 residues. The CDR3 region is CASSIGAAGYEQYF. Here the CDR3 DNA reads TGTGCCAGTAGTATAGGGGCAGCAGGATACGAGCAGTACTTC.

V gene TRBV7-9 combines with J gene TRBJ2-1, with D maybe TRBD2 (5 bases). CDR3 length: 16 amino acids. Trimming removed 2 bases from V and 0 bases from J, with 11 bases in between. Germline CDR1 reads SEHNR; CDR2 reads FQNEAQ (reference sequence). The CDR3: CASSLLGESSYNEQFF. Written as DNA, the CDR3 is TGTGCCAGCAGCTTACTCGGGGAGAGCTCCTACAATGAGCAGTTCTTC.

In DNA, the CDR3 is TGTGCCTGGAGTGACAGGTTGAACACTGAAGCTTTCTTT. Its protein is CAWSDRLNTEAFF. This chain links TRBV30 with TRBJ1-1; tentative D call: TRBD1 (5 bases). CDR3 length equals 13 residues. CDR1 is GTSNPN, CDR2 SVGIG, per germline (reference sequence). V was trimmed by 1 base and J by 0 bases, leaving 6 bases between them.

This chain links TRBV5-1 with TRBJ1-6, with 7 bases fitting TRBD1. This CDR3 has 13 residues. Trimming took 7 bases from V and 8 from J; bases not matched to a gene: 6. Germline CDR1 SGHRS, CDR2 YFSETQ. The chain's CDR3 is CASADRRDSPLHF. CDR3 nucleotide sequence: TGCGCCAGCGCGGACAGGCGAGATTCACCCCTCCACTTT.

CDR3 in DNA: TGTGCCAGCAGCTTAAGGACAGGGGCTGTCGACGAGCAGTACTTC. Translation gives CASSLRTGAVDEQYF. The chain couples TRBV7-3 to TRBJ2-7; 9 nucleotides line up with TRBD1. J lost 5 bases, V lost 1 base, and 6 bases had no gene match. The CDR3 is made up of 15 amino acids. The germline gives CDR1 SGHTA, CDR2 FQGTGA.

The J gene is TRBJ2-7, the V gene TRBV23-1; 8 bases match TRBD1. TRBV23-1 is recorded as an ORF, its role being uncertain. CDR3 length: 15 amino acids. V dropped 4 bases and J dropped 3; count of bases not matched to a gene: 8. The CDR3 DNA sequence: TGCGCCAGCAGTCTCCCCTGGACAGGGTTCTACGAGCAGTACTTC. It yields the protein CASSLPWTGFYEQYF.

CDR3 residues: CASSASAYNEQFF. DNA for the CDR3: TGTGCCAGCAGTGCTAGCGCCTACAATGAGCAGTTCTTC. The gene calls are TRBV6-4 and TRBJ2-1, with D possibly matching TRBD2 (6 bases). Germline loops: CDR1 MRHNA, CDR2 SNTAGT. This CDR3 spans 13 amino acids. V lost 4 bases to trimming and J lost 2 bases, with 6 bases between them.

This rearrangement joins TRBV7-2 to TRBJ2-1; a possible D gene is TRBD1 (5 bases). Germline assignment: CDR1 SGHTA and CDR2 FQGNSA. CDR3 size: 15 residues. Trimming left V 1 base short and J 6 bases short, with 13 bases between. CDR3 in amino acids: CASSLEPNQGNEQFF. The CDR3 region has the DNA TGTGCCAGCAGCTTAGAGCCCAACCAGGGCAATGAGCAGTTCTTC.

V is TRBV10-3 and J is TRBJ1-2; the match to TRBD1 covers 10 bases. The CDR3 length is 14 residues. Germline V gene sequence: CDR1 ENHRY, CDR2 SYGVKD. Trimming removed 8 bases from V and 7 bases from J; junction bases left unmatched: 10. The CDR3 reads CAIGPDRGLGGYTF. In nucleotides, the CDR3 is TGTGCCATCGGACCCGACAGGGGGCTCGGTGGCTACACCTTC.

V usage is TRBV27 and J usage is TRBJ1-5, with TRBD1 identical over 9 bases. V shed 6 bases, J shed 3 bases, and the junction held 12 bases outside the gene matches. The CDR3 totals 17 residues. Germline V CDR1 and CDR2: MNHEY, SMNVEV (reference sequence). The CDR3 spells CASSPRGGQGANQPQHF. CDR3 nucleotide sequence: TGTGCCAGCAGCCCAAGGGGGGGACAGGGCGCCAATCAGCCCCAGCATTTT.

The chain couples TRBV3-1 (or the pseudogene TRBV3-2) to TRBJ2-3; 10 nucleotides align to TRBD2. The germline V gene has CDR1 LGHDT and CDR2 YNNKEL (reference sequence). The CDR3 loop spans 17 amino acids. Trimming cost V 5 bases and J 2 bases; bases outside gene matches: 10. The CDR3 reads CASSLRTSGQNTDTQYF. For the CDR3, the DNA is TGTGCCAGCAGCTTACGGACTAGCGGCCAAAACACAGATACGCAGTATTTT.

This clone was recorded once. The gene calls are TRBV6-5 and TRBJ1-1; D uncertain. Germline V gene data show CDR1 as MNHEY and CDR2 as SVGAGI. V was cut by 3 bases and J by 4 bases, with 9 bases left in between. This CDR3 spans 13 amino acids. The CDR3 DNA reads TGTGCCAGCAGTTATTACTCGGGCACTGAAGCTTTCTTT. Protein sequence: CASSYYSGTEAFF.

The chain joins TRBV5-1 to TRBJ2-7; TRBD2 is a possible D gene (7 bases). CDR1 SGHRS and CDR2 YFSETQ come from the germline V gene. V was trimmed by 0 bases and J by 2 bases, leaving 12 bases between them. The CDR3 length is 15 residues. The CDR3 is CASSLGGGPTYEQYF. The CDR3 DNA reads TGCGCCAGCAGCTTGGGCGGGGGCCCAACCTACGAGCAGTACTTC.

This clone was observed a handful of times. The rearrangement links TRBV24-1 to TRBJ2-3; 10 positions match TRBD2. Germline V CDR1 and CDR2: KGHDR, SFDVKD. Germline trimming cut 0 bases from V and 2 bases from J; bases unmatched to any gene: 4. The CDR3 runs to 17 residues. The CDR3 DNA reads as TGTGCCACCAGTGATTTGCGAAGCGGGGGGGCCACAGATACGCAGTATTTT. Translated: CATSDLRSGGATDTQYF.

The chain is built from TRBV12-5 and TRBJ1-3; 7 bases agree with TRBD1. Germline CDR1 and CDR2: LGHNT and FRNRAP. With 2 bases clipped from V and 4 bases from J, the junction kept 2 bases outside the gene matches. There are 14 residues in the CDR3. CDR3 DNA: TGTGCTAGTGGTTTGTGGGGACAGGGAAACACCATATATTTT. Translation gives CASGLWGQGNTIYF.

CDR3 residues: CASSEAVGTGGYEQYF. In DNA form, the CDR3 reads TGTGCCAGCAGTGAAGCGGTTGGGACAGGGGGCTACGAGCAGTACTTC. The gene calls are TRBV6-1 and TRBJ2-7; 11 nucleotides agree with TRBD1. The CDR3 runs to 16 residues. J lost 3 bases, V lost 0 bases, and 4 bases had no gene match. CDR1 is MNHNS and CDR2 is SASEGT in the germline V gene.

This chain joins TRBV7-8 and TRBJ2-7; TRBD2 matches 12 bases. V trimming: 4 bases; J trimming: 9 bases; junction bases outside the gene matches: 4. This CDR3 is built from 13 residues. CDR1 is SGHVS, CDR2 FQNEAQ, per germline. The CDR3 protein is CASSSSGGVGQYF. CDR3 in DNA: TGTGCCAGCAGCTCTAGCGGGGGGGTTGGGCAGTACTTC. Full variable domain (missing parts from reference TRBV7-8 and TRBJ2-7): GAGVSQSPRYKVAKRGQDVALRCDPISGHVSLFWYQQALGQGPEFLTYFQNEAQLDKSGLPSDRFFAERPEGSVSTLKIQRTQQEDSAVYLCASSSSGGVGQYFGPGTRLTVT.

The CDR3 loop is CASSRGTGDTQYF. The CDR3, as DNA: TGTGCCAGCAGCAGAGGAACGGGAGATACGCAGTATTTT. The J gene is TRBJ2-3, the V gene TRBV5-6; no reliable D call. CDR3 length: 13 amino acids. Germline values: CDR1 SGHDT, CDR2 YYEEEE. Trimming took 4 bases from V and 5 from J, leaving 11 bases between them. Full variable domain (rest looked up from reference TRBV5-6 and TRBJ2-3): DAGVTQSPTHLIKTRGQQVTLRCSPKSGHDTVSWYQQALGQGPQFIFQYYEEEERQRGNFPDRFSGHQFPNYSSELNVNALLLGDSALYLCASSRGTGDTQYFGPGTRLTVL.

The gene calls are TRBV6-5 and TRBJ2-7; D remains ambiguous. Germline V gives CDR1 MNHEY, CDR2 SVGAGI. V was pared by 4 bases and J by 5 bases, with 9 bases between. The CDR3 is made up of 12 amino acids. The CDR3 reads CASSSGVDEQYF. CDR3 nucleotide sequence: TGTGCCAGCAGTTCAGGTGTGGACGAGCAGTACTTC.

The V and J genes are TRBV4-2 and TRBJ1-1; TRBD1 agrees at 7 bases. The length of the CDR3 is 15 residues. The trim removed 4 bases at V and 1 base at J, leaving 6 bases unmatched. Germline CDR1 reads LGHNA; CDR2 reads YNFKEQ. CDR3 residues: CASSPTGDRNTEAFF. CDR3 nucleotide sequence: TGTGCCAGCAGCCCCACGGGGGACAGGAACACTGAAGCTTTCTTT.